This T cell receptor beta chain was sequenced in a study of cytomegalovirus exposure and HLA in healthy donors. The PCR used 60 Vbeta and 13 Jbeta primers. Assay: immunoSEQ multiplex PCR; the TCRdb copy retains only in-frame clones and omits some. The table shows over 100,000 clones, with roughly 65% occurring only once. Concerning this clone: What it binds is unknown.

CDR1 and CDR2 from the germline V gene are SGHTA and FQGNSA. This CDR3 has 16 residues. V gave up 3 bases and J gave up 5 bases; unmatched junction bases: 11. Overall study findings and caveats: Later analysis reportedly placed an Asian-associated ancestry cluster below the roughly 680-donor mean in N-insertions. As a later analysis revealed, the rate of TCR association differed by HLA locus, with DRB1 most and HLA-C fewest.

This TCR came from a man between 40 and 49 years old in good health and CMV-seropositive. Sequences were obtained from PBMCs. This chain links TRBV7-2 with TRBJ2-5, with 8 bases identical to TRBD2. DNA for the CDR3: TGTGCCAGCAGCTTCGCCCGGACGGGACTAGGGGAGACCCAGTACTTC. Translation: CASSFARTGLGETQYF.